This TCR beta chain was recorded in a study of cytomegalovirus exposure and HLA in healthy donors. V gave up 5 bases and J gave up 4 bases, with 15 bases separating them. The CDR3 consists of 15 residues. Germline V gene data show CDR1 as MNHEY and CDR2 as SVGAGI. PCR primers comprised 60 Vbeta and 13 Jbeta primers. Clones were sequenced by immunoSEQ multiplex PCR, and TCRdb holds only the in-frame ones, with some missing. The sample carries about 140,000 clones, more than 75% recorded once. This clonotype was sampled from a man younger than 35 in good health and CMV-seropositive. Sample: PBMCs. The gene calls are TRBV6-5 and TRBJ2-1; no clear D. This chain's CDR3 is CASSTAGSPYNEQFF. The CDR3 region has the DNA TGTGCCAGCAGTACAGCAGGTTCCCCATACAATGAGCAGTTCTTC.